This T cell receptor (beta chain) is from a study of blood T cell repertoires in COVID-19 (dated by TCRdb to about 2020). With regard to the full study: Samples from collaborators originated in the United States, Italy and Spain and spanned both the acute and convalescent phases of COVID-19. The sample metadata nearly always contained a de-identified subject ID, COVID-19 status, age in years and sex. Where available, HLA class I and class II types were obtained from metadata supplied by the sample provider rather than from assay-based typing. Samples came from the ongoing ImmuneRACE study (first 160 participants) plus 1,254 subjects from 6 global collaborators. Deeply sampled blood TCRbeta repertoires from subjects exposed to, actively infected with, or recovered from COVID-19 were included in the dataset. The repertoires were released in a freely available public database intended as a resource for research on the immune response to SARS-CoV-2. The prospective study material was composed of cDNA or gDNA derived from T cells, B-cell-depleted T cells, or PBMCs. Overall study outcomes, separate from this receptor: Clinical and demographic metadata were provided uncurated, with the amount varying by source and participant.

The CDR3 numbers 15 residues from cysteine through phenylalanine. Just the 45-base CDR3 DNA is kept, in frame starting at base 1. The trim is 0 bases for V and 6 bases for J, with a gap of 12 bases between the germline ends. From a lookup of the germline V gene, CDR1 and CDR2 are LGHNA and YNFKEQ. TCRbeta CDR3 regions were amplified from genomic DNA by means of the immunoSEQ Assay, a bias-controlled multiplex PCR. Under the source paper's analysis protocol: Nucleated cell counts per sample were estimated from amplification of reference gene primers within the assay. Sequence reads were collapsed and filtered to measure the absolute abundance of every unique TCRbeta CDR3 rearrangement. For each sample, productive Simpson clonality was calculated as the square root of Simpson's diversity index over productive rearrangements. Drawn from immuneACCESS, this table holds only the in-frame rearrangements with V and J called that TCRdb kept. Clones are partly lost; checked studies trace under half to an unresolved V gene and leave the rest unexplained. V and J calls and clone size are as listed in that table; D and trimming were resolved from the DNA. Across this sample there are roughly 230,000 clones, with roughly nine tenths seen only once. About 1.7% of the sample goes to the ten largest clones.

Each collaborating institution followed its own protocols to collect whole blood in K2EDTA tubes. For TCRbeta analysis, collaborators shipped samples in one of three forms: frozen whole blood, isolated PBMCs, or DNA extracted from either of those sample types. Concerning this clone itself: This receptor's antigen is unknown. Base qualities are not recorded, but no much larger clone differs from it by a single base.

The chain joins TRBV4-2 to TRBJ1-5; perhaps TRBD1 is the D gene, with 6 bases matching. The sample was peripheral blood. This clonotype was obtained from a man between 65 and 85 years old with acute or convalescent COVID-19. DNA sequence: TGTGCCAGCAGCCAAGAGGGCCAGGGGAGTCAGCCCCAGCATTTT. This translates into CASSQEGQGSQPQHF.